A single sample is the source of the 8 T cell receptor beta chains below, sequenced in a study of long-term antiretroviral therapy in people with HIV (dated by TCRdb to between 2021 and 2023). Sequencing of the TRB variable region was done with the immunoSEQ hsTCRB v3.0 assay at survey level resolution. TCRdb obtained this table from immuneACCESS and retained in-frame rearrangements with V and J assigned. These tables miss some clones; where compared with another copy, unresolved V genes account for less than half of the shortfall, and the remainder is unexplained. This sample holds 17,000 or so clones; approximately 95% were observed only once. The ten top clones hold 1.4% of the sample. The input for sequencing was unsorted PBMCs, taken approximately 11 years after starting antiretroviral therapy. The receptors were sampled from a man younger than 40 with HIV.

The chain links TRBV27 to TRBJ2-5, with 10 bases fitting TRBD1. CDR3 size: 15 residues. CDR1 is MNHEY and CDR2 is SMNVEV in the germline V gene (reference sequence). The V segment lost 5 bases and the J segment 2 bases; nucleotides outside the gene matches: 5. As DNA, the CDR3 is TGTGCCAGCAGTGACCGGGACAGGGGTCAAGAGACCCAGTACTTC. This translates into CASSDRDRGQETQYF.

The chain joins TRBV28 to TRBJ1-1, with TRBD1 matching over 7 bases. CDR3 length: 12 amino acids. From germline, CDR1 is MDHEN and CDR2 SYDVKM. The V segment lost 4 bases and the J segment 11 bases; nucleotides outside the gene matches: 7. CDR3 region: CASSSQGVRAFF. For the CDR3, the DNA is TGTGCCAGCAGTTCTCAGGGGGTTAGGGCTTTCTTT.

V is TRBV28 and J is TRBJ2-1, with D possibly being TRBD1 (6 bases). V lost 5 bases, J lost 7 bases, and 21 bases lay in between. This CDR3 comprises 16 residues. The germline CDR1 and CDR2 sequences are MDHEN and SYDVKM. Here the CDR3 reads CASSTTGTNEENEQFF. The CDR3, as DNA: TGTGCCAGCAGTACCACCGGGACAAATGAGGAAAATGAGCAGTTCTTC.

V and J are TRBV27 and TRBJ1-1; TRBD1 is a possible D gene (5 bases). Trimming pared 6 bases from V and 3 bases from J, leaving 14 bases between. This CDR3 region has 14 residues. Germline V gives CDR1 MNHEY, CDR2 SMNVEV (reference sequence). The CDR3 sequence: CASRPGLGDTEAFF. The DNA for the CDR3 is TGTGCCAGCAGGCCGGGACTCGGGGACACTGAAGCTTTCTTT.

The V call is TRBV19, the J call TRBJ2-7; a possible D gene is TRBD1 (6 bases). The CDR3 runs to 16 residues. CDR1 and CDR2 (germline): LNHDA, SQIVND (reference sequence). V was clipped by 9 bases and J by 4 bases, with 25 bases between them. CDR3 nucleotide sequence: TGTGCCAGCCACCGGGGCCCGGTGGGGGCTCAATACGAGCAGTACTTC. Translating it yields CASHRGPVGAQYEQYF.

The chain employs TRBV7-2 and TRBJ2-1; possible D gene TRBD2, 6 bases. Trimming removed 4 bases at V and 0 bases at J, with 16 bases between. The CDR3 has 17 amino acids. CDR1 SGHTA and CDR2 FQGNSA come from the germline V gene. CDR3 nucleotide sequence: TGTGCCAGCAGCTCCCAGAGGGACTCCCTCTCCTACAATGAGCAGTTCTTC. It translates to CASSSQRDSLSYNEQFF.

The chain links TRBV10-2 to TRBJ2-3; possible D gene TRBD2, 5 bases. CDR1 and CDR2 from the germline V gene are WSHSY and SAAADI. V dropped 7 bases and J dropped 1 base, with 12 bases sitting between them. The CDR3 covers 14 residues. CDR3 protein: CASTLLDRTDTQYF. The CDR3 region has the DNA TGCGCCAGCACCTTACTAGATCGCACAGATACGCAGTATTTT.

This clone was picked up one time. This chain uses TRBV7-9 with TRBJ1-1, with 7 bases identical to TRBD1. In germline, CDR1 is SEHNR, CDR2 FQNEAQ (reference sequence). CDR3 length: 15 amino acids. J was trimmed by 2 bases and V by 2 bases; bases with no gene match: 5. The DNA of the CDR3 is TGTGCCAGCAGCTTACAACAGGGGACCAACACTGAAGCTTTCTTT. As protein: CASSLQQGTNTEAFF.